Listed below are T cell receptor beta chains from one sample, sequenced in a study of T-cell memory formation after mild COVID-19. TCRdb re-called the 5' RACE reads with MiXCR, one entry per CDR3 protein. The sample carries 100,000 to 150,000 distinct CDR3 sequences, 17% recorded once. Sequencing was done on a sample of PBMCs or a T cell subset sorted from them (not recorded which). These receptors all stem from a man younger than 35 who had mild COVID-19 (a few samples of this study predate the infection). Cell type and time point are not known. CDR3s include the opening cysteine and the closing phenylalanine or tryptophan. D genes are given only for firm matches. Size is stated for part of the rows, as once, few or many counts, or as a class when the clone is expanded.

>TRBD1|TRBJ1-6|.|14|TRBV7-6
CASSFDRARSPLHF
TGTGCCAGCAGCTTTGACAGGGCTCGTTCACCCCTCCACTTT
>.|TRBJ1-2|few|13|TRBV6-5
CASRPGQSYGYTF
TGTGCCAGCAGACCCGGACAGAGCTATGGCTACACCTTC
>.|TRBJ1-6|few|16|TRBV6-5
CASSYSWGSSGSPLHF
TGTGCCAGCAGTTACTCGTGGGGATCTTCGGGGTCACCCCTCCACTTT
>TRBD2|TRBJ2-5|.|14|TRBV7-7
CASSTTGLVETQYF
TGTGCTAGCAGCACCACTGGACTAGTAGAGACCCAGTACTTC
>TRBD1|TRBJ1-2|.|14|TRBV18
CASSPGTENYGYTF
TGTGCCAGCTCACCGGGGACAGAAAACTATGGCTACACCTTC
>.|TRBJ2-3|few|15|TRBV7-3
CASSLGGGGTDTQYF
TGTGCCAGCAGCTTAGGTGGGGGAGGCACAGATACGCAGTATTTT
>.|TRBJ2-5|.|15|TRBV5-1
CASTTLGNRQETQYF
TGCGCCAGCACCACCCTGGGGAACCGACAAGAGACCCAGTACTTC
>.|TRBJ2-2|many|18|TRBV12-3/TRBV12-4
CASSLSRGWGVNTGELFF
TGTGCCAGCAGTTTATCCCGTGGGTGGGGGGTGAACACCGGGGAGCTGTTTTTT
>.|TRBJ2-7|many|14|TRBV7-2
CASSPRVDSYEQYF
TGTGCCAGCAGCCCCCGGGTCGACTCCTACGAGCAGTACTTC
>.|TRBJ2-7|.|16|TRBV5-6
CASSTFRGTHSSEQYF
TGTGCCAGCAGCACCTTCCGCGGGACACACTCATCCGAGCAGTACTTC
>.|TRBJ1-4|.|15|TRBV6-5
CASSDTGTTNEKLFF
TGTGCCAGCAGCGACACCGGGACAACTAATGAAAAACTGTTTTTT
>.|TRBJ2-5|.|14|TRBV6-2/TRBV6-3
CASSHPQYQETQYF
TGTGCCAGCAGTCACCCTCAGTACCAAGAGACCCAGTACTTC
>.|TRBJ1-3|few|16|TRBV5-6
CASSLLGGYSGNTIYF
TGTGCCAGCAGCTTGTTGGGGGGCTACTCTGGAAACACCATATATTTT
>.|TRBJ1-5|.|16|TRBV5-1
CASSLDGGDGNQPQHF
TGCGCCAGCAGCTTGGATGGGGGGGACGGCAATCAGCCCCAGCATTTT
>.|TRBJ2-5|.|15|TRBV5-6
CASSLVRGWQETQYF
TGTGCCAGCAGCTTGGTAAGAGGGTGGCAAGAGACCCAGTACTTC
>.|TRBJ2-3|few|15|TRBV12-3/TRBV12-4
CASSRPAAESDTQYF
TGTGCCAGCAGTCGCCCCGCAGCGGAGTCCGATACGCAGTATTTT
>TRBD1|TRBJ2-2|.|14|TRBV24-1
CATSDRGITGELFF
TGTGCCACCAGCGACAGGGGGATCACCGGGGAGCTGTTTTTT
>TRBD1|TRBJ2-3|.|15|TRBV5-1
CASRRTGEGEDTQYF
TGCGCCAGCAGGAGGACAGGGGAAGGAGAAGATACGCAGTATTTT
>.|TRBJ1-3|.|14|TRBV15
CATSRDKSANTIYF
TGTGCCACCAGCAGAGATAAGAGTGCAAACACCATATATTTT
>.|TRBJ1-2|.|14|TRBV4-3
CASSQEGGTYGYTF
TGCGCCAGCAGCCAAGAAGGTGGGACGTACGGCTACACCTTC
>.|TRBJ2-1|few|13|TRBV28
CASRFPLSNEQFF
TGTGCCAGCAGGTTCCCGCTCAGCAATGAGCAGTTCTTC
>TRBD2|TRBJ2-1|many|17|TRBV4-2
CASSQALLAGGHNEQFF
TGTGCCAGCAGCCAAGCCTTACTAGCGGGGGGACACAATGAGCAGTTCTTC
>.|TRBJ2-4|few|17|TRBV14
CASSPERDTLAKNIQYF
TGTGCCAGCAGCCCCGAGAGGGACACCTTGGCCAAAAACATTCAGTACTTC
>TRBD2|TRBJ2-1|few|12|TRBV24-1
CATGGGAYEQFF
TGTGCCACCGGCGGGGGGGCCTATGAGCAGTTCTTC
>.|TRBJ1-2|few|15|TRBV6-5
CASSYGWDPNYGYTF
TGTGCCAGCAGTTACGGTTGGGATCCTAACTATGGCTACACCTTC
>.|TRBJ2-7|few|14|TRBV12-5
CASGLGQGGDEQYF
TGTGCTAGTGGTTTGGGACAGGGAGGAGACGAGCAGTACTTC
>TRBD1|TRBJ2-1|many|11|TRBV7-2
CASSLSGGKFF
TGTGCCAGCAGCTTATCAGGGGGAAAGTTCTTC
>.|TRBJ2-4|.|14|TRBV28
CASSLLGSMNIQYF
TGTGCCAGCAGTTTACTCGGGTCGATGAACATTCAGTACTTC